The TCR beta chain under discussion was sequenced for a study of T cell responses to AZD1222 COVID-19 vaccine (dated by TCRdb to about 2021). At the level of the whole study: A total of over 230 trial participants underwent TCR sequencing, of whom 207 received two doses of AZD1222 and approximately 25 received two doses of the MenACWY control vaccine. Trial participants were enrolled by age into 18-55, 56-69 and 70-plus year subgroups, with about 150, 27 and 61 TCR-sequenced participants respectively. Points the paper makes about the study in general: A significant rise in spike-specific TCR breadth and depth was observed after two AZD1222 doses relative to day 0 and relative to MenACWY recipients. Participants were mostly white British, with more females than males. The authors suggested clonal diversity may have been underestimated. The whole spike protein was spanned by vaccine-associated CD4 TCRs, and dominant responses were seen in regions 160-218 and 743-854. In the small 56-69-year group, the increase in depth fell short of significance, most likely because of low power. No day 14 peak-response samples were available, so repertoires were characterized only after the peak T cell response. Conclusions about previously exposed vaccinees are limited because only six or seven AZD1222 recipients were SARS-CoV-2 seropositive at baseline. Reportedly, close to half of the unique spike-specific TCRs recognized epitopes lying outside the regions that are mutated in the B.1.351 and B.1.1.7 variants.

The time point label, as the study defines it: baseline before first vaccination. According to the study, the label for this sample's treatment or condition signals: meningococcal conjugate vaccine given as trial control. Vaccinee samples came from UK trials COV001 and COV002, including a single-blind randomized controlled phase 2/3 trial of AZD1222 (ChAdOx1 nCoV-19) in healthy adults. For TCRbeta chain sequencing, PBMC samples were collected from trial participants at day 0 and at day 28 after the second dose. The CDR3 regions of human TCRbeta chains were analyzed by immunosequencing. Processing in the source paper ran as follows. TCRs in the repertoires were compared against a reference library of SARS-CoV-2-specific TCRs that had been generated with the MIRA antigen-specificity platform. Breadth meant the fraction of unique TCRs that were SARS-CoV-2-associated, whereas depth meant the fraction of total T cells that were SARS-CoV-2-associated. Using the MIRA data, each spike-specific TCR was mapped to the spike region that the TCR reacts to and placed in a CD4 or CD8 class. Log10-transformed breadth and depth values were compared by one-way ANOVA with Sidak's multiple comparisons tests. Sourced from immuneACCESS, this table was stored by TCRdb with only in-frame sequences that have V and J called. A share of the clones is absent; for the studies checked, an unresolved V gene accounts for under half, and the remainder has no known explanation. The V and J calls and clone size are taken from that table; D and trimming were inferred from the DNA. This sample holds about 190,000 clones; about 87% were observed only once. About 2.5% of the sample is held by the ten biggest clonotypes.

V is clipped by 0 bases and J by 5 bases, and the sequence between their germline boundaries is 13 bases long. The CDR3, cysteine through phenylalanine, is 16 amino acids long. Kept here is only the CDR3 DNA, which spans 48 bases and is read in frame from base 1. Per the germline V gene, LGHNA is the CDR1 and YSLEER is the CDR2. On this clone itself: Its antigen specificity is not known. Base qualities are not at hand, and no much larger clone is one base apart.

The material was peripheral blood, obtained on day 0 of MenACWY control vaccination. The chain is made from TRBV4-3 and TRBJ2-2; TRBD1 is possibly the D segment (6 matching bases). The TCR was taken from an adult in good health. DNA sequence: TGCGCCAGCAGCCAAGAGCCGGGCAGGGGAACCGGGGAGCTGTTTTTT. This sequence encodes CASSQEPGRGTGELFF.